The TCR beta chain described here comes from a study of cytomegalovirus exposure and HLA in healthy donors (dated by TCRdb to 2015 to 2018). Some background on the complete study: An earlier analysis of roughly 500 of the donors reported approximately 300 Gb of sequence data and 117 million unique TCR beta sequences obtained from about 179 million T cells. The study aimed to test whether signatures of past pathogen exposure could be identified by cataloging public T cell receptors. A separate validation cohort of more than 100 different subjects was used in addition to the 666-subject first cohort. A later genetic analysis took genome-wide SNP genotypes for about 65% of the 666 donors and used that subset as a discovery cohort. In a later analysis, previously published TCR beta repertoires from some 640 donors were re-analyzed and high-resolution HLA genotyping was added so that TCR occurrence patterns could be studied. About 280 gigabases of sequencing data and around 80 million unique TCR sequences made up an early release that covered over 550 HLA-typed donors. The number of typed donors differed by locus: roughly 629-630 for A, B, C, DRB1 and DQB1; 500 to 550 for DQA1; roughly 600 for DPA1; and roughly 490 for DPB1. Four or five DR-DQ haplotypes were handled as single units for association and clustering because linkage in the cohort was strong. In an earlier analysis of over 550 of the donors, high-throughput TCR beta sequencing was used to judge whether each TCR beta V gene segment behaved as functional or pseudogenic. Donor age, sex, ethnicity and CMV serostatus were collected together with the repertoire data. Of the roughly 410 genotyped donors, approximately 81% were placed in the genetic ancestry cluster associated with self-reported Caucasian donors. Class I and class II HLA loci were covered by the typing at four-digit resolution. In the later analysis, no new phenotypic data were used to find candidate immune exposures; instead, reliance was placed on TCR beta sequences and their occurrence across donors. The study combined high-throughput TCR immunosequencing, statistical association of individual TCRs with disease status, and machine learning to predict cytomegalovirus infection status. All discovery cohort repertoires had been generated using a single sequencing platform. Among about 410 genotyped donors of the cohort, an average of around 250,000 unique TCR beta nucleotide sequences was sequenced per donor, of which about 18% were non-productive. The study profiled the T cell repertoires of 550 to 700 subjects by immunosequencing and related them to cytomegalovirus serostatus. Study-wide conclusions, independent of this receptor: In a later analysis, HLA-associated TCR beta chains were found to be more clonally expanded and to have lower generation probabilities than equally common non-associated chains. CMV serostatus was the only immune exposure information available for the cohort. A later analysis found that TCR association rates varied across HLA loci, with DRB1 alleles showing the most associated TCRs and HLA-C alleles the fewest. The authors suggested that the approach could potentially be generalized to other disease states and immunological phenotypes. The earlier analysis of about 600 of the donors excluded roughly 16 rarely observed V segments, including chromosome 9 orphons, because counts were too low. A later genetic analysis reported fewer N-insertions in productive TCRs among donors in an Asian-associated ancestry cluster than the approximately 670-donor mean. Specific HLA alleles were associated with 16,951 TCR beta sequences at a false discovery rate of 0.05 in a later analysis. This cohort had only TCR beta chains sequenced, and the lack of alpha or paired-chain data limited which features could be detected. The classifier was reported to diagnose cytomegalovirus status with high specificity and sensitivity in both the original and validation cohorts. Because HLA typing was missing for some donors at each locus, association tests included only the typed subset. In the study, 150 to 200 TCR beta chains were listed as associated with cytomegalovirus. Most TCR sequences were seen in very few donors, while some public TCRs were found in many individuals. A cluster of highly shared sequence variants was judged likely to be a technical artifact of the sequencing pipeline. In vitro tests confirmed that a few of the cytomegalovirus-associated TCR beta chains recognize cytomegalovirus antigens. Because the 87-base-pair reads could not distinguish some IMGT-functional V segments, including TRBV6-2 and TRBV6-3, those segments were excluded. An association between a missense DCLRE1C variant and V-gene and J-gene trimming of TCR beta chains was found in a later genetic analysis and replicated in an independent cohort. Assigning TCR associations to individual alleles was difficult when HLA alleles, especially DR and DQ, strongly co-occurred. Most CMV-associated TCR beta chains appeared to be HLA-restricted in a later analysis, and the HLA associations seemed to be driven largely by CMV exposure. In an earlier analysis of some 540 of the donors, most TCR beta V segments appeared in productive rearrangements about 87% or about 30% of the time, broadly matching IMGT annotations. A further reported finding was that TCR beta sequences accurately predicted the HLA-A and HLA-B alleles for most subjects in the first cohort. Sequencing depth was assumed to be roughly uniform across donors in the presence/absence analyses, though that assumption may not hold. Several of the top co-occurrence clusters appeared to be linked to parvovirus B19, influenza, CMV and Epstein-Barr virus, according to a later analysis. Correlated functional status among segregating V segments might reflect linkage disequilibrium, but an unknown experimental factor could not be ruled out.

This clone appeared a single time. What antigen it recognizes has not been identified. Per-nucleotide qualities are absent, and no much larger clonotype sits a single base away. The library relied on the immunoSEQ multiplex PCR assay. For the multiplex PCR, a mixture combining 60 forward primers for TCR Vbeta segments and 13 reverse primers for TCR Jbeta segments was used. A multiplex PCR assay on genomic DNA amplified the CDR3 region of rearranged TCR beta genes. On the Illumina HiSeq System, the amplified TCR beta libraries were sequenced as 87-base-pair reads. Processing in the source paper ran as follows. In a later analysis, tens of millions of unique TCR beta chains were counted across the roughly 700 repertoires, and approximately 9.9 million of these chains were shared by at least two donors. To remove PCR and sequencing errors, raw reads were error-corrected and collapsed into unique sequences using a nearest-neighbor algorithm that merged closely related sequences. To assign V, D and J gene segments, CDR3 sequences were aligned to IMGT reference sequences. For a sequence to be retained, a match of at least six nucleotides was required to both a V gene segment and a J gene segment. Rearrangements were classified as productive when the CDR3 lacked stop codons and remained in frame with V and J, and all other rearrangements were classified as non-productive. CDR3 was defined by IMGT convention, running from the second conserved V-encoded cysteine to the conserved J-encoded phenylalanine. The earlier analysis of about 590 of the donors excluded sequences that lacked an unambiguous match to a single V gene segment. In an earlier analysis of some 590 of the donors, V segments were called functional above 56.7% productive rearrangements and were called segregating when the between-donor standard deviation exceeded 5%. To diagnose cytomegalovirus status from the catalog of TCR beta chain sequences, a statistical classification framework was built. In a later analysis, TCR nucleotide sequences were compared against IMGT/GENE-DB human TR gene sequences so that V and J genes could be assigned. In a later analysis, CDR3 sequences and most-parsimonious VDJ recombination scenarios were assigned using the TCRdist pipeline. In a later analysis, each TCR beta chain was defined by its CDR3 amino acid sequence together with its V-gene family, and reads lacking a unique V-gene family were excluded. A later analysis removed 450 to 600 highly shared, low-generation-probability nucleotide sequences to deal with suspected cross-contamination and a sequencing artifact. A later analysis calculated a clonal expansion index for each public chain from normalized within-repertoire ranks of inferred template counts. In a later analysis, generation probabilities were computed using a VDJ recombination model fitted to out-of-frame rearrangements, and the results were checked against IGoR. Hypergeometric tests were used in a later analysis to score TCR-TCR, TCR-HLA and TCR-CMV co-occurrence, with a repertoire-size bias correction applied to the TCR pairs. To estimate false discovery rates, a later analysis permuted the HLA or CMV assignments 20 times. A later analysis grouped co-occurring TCRs with DBSCAN, adding TCRdist sequence similarity when clustering within HLA-allele-positive subsets. Co-occurrence clustering excluded repertoires with fewer than 30,000 or more than 120,000 public chains, plus five with anomalous nucleotide sharing. The table was pulled from immuneACCESS by TCRdb, which kept in-frame rearrangements only. Such tables lose some clones; where checked, under half of the loss comes from unresolved V genes, and the rest has no known cause. That table supplies the V and J calls and clone size; D and trimming were determined from the DNA. This sample gives around 170,000 clones in total; around 77% of them show up just once. The leading ten clones occupy about 1.6% of the sample.

The cohort comprised fewer than 700 healthy bone marrow donors. All cohort members were sampled while nominally healthy, although unrecorded immune exposures were likely present. The donor was CMV seronegative and belonged to the group of 352 seronegative cohort members. A peripheral blood sample was collected from each donor, and TCR beta sequencing was performed on peripheral blood mononuclear cells. The Qiagen DNeasy Blood Extraction Kit was used to extract genomic DNA from the blood cell samples. The CDR3 has 16 amino acids, counting the end cysteine and phenylalanine. Of all the DNA, just the CDR3 is kept, 48 bases in frame from base 1. At the junction V is shortened by 0 bases and J by 1 base; bases outside the gene matches: 4. Taken from the germline V gene, the CDR1 and CDR2 loops are SGHVS and FNYEAQ.

Material: PBMCs. The sequence joins TRBV7-6 to TRBJ2-5; 8 nucleotides in the junction match TRBD1. The source is a man in his forties or fifties in good health and CMV-seronegative. The nucleotides are TGTGCCAGCAGCTTAGCAGGGACAGGACTCCAAGAGACCCAGTACTTC. The encoded protein is CASSLAGTGLQETQYF.